A single sample gave rise to the 8 T cell receptor beta chains below, sequenced in a study of blood T cells in healthy people across ages. It was with a sample-barcoded 5' primer and a J-beta primer mix that a second PCR of roughly 7 to 12 cycles was run. Each CDR3 protein gets one entry after TCRdb re-called the 5' RACE reads with MiXCR. Of 850,000 to 1,100,000 distinct CDR3 sequences listed, roughly two fifths are singletons. Sequenced sample: blood. All receptors come from a man aged 18 to 30 in good health.

This chain joins TRBV20-1 and TRBJ1-6, with D perhaps TRBD1 (6 bases). The germline CDR1 and CDR2 sequences are DFQATT and SNEGSKA (reference sequence). The CDR3 runs 15 residues. The V gene lost 5 bases and the J gene lost 11 bases, with 22 bases spanning the gap. In DNA form, the CDR3 reads TGCAGTGCTCACGTCGGTCCAGGGGAGACGGCACCCCTCCACTTT. Residues: CSAHVGPGETAPLHF.

The chain has TRBV14 and TRBJ1-2, with TRBD1 as a possible D gene (5 bases). Germline CDR1 is SGHDN and CDR2 is FVKESK. V was pared by 4 bases and J by 8 bases, with 23 bases between. There are 16 residues in the CDR3. CDR3 DNA: TGTGCCAGCAGCCGCAATTTCCAGGGAAGGTCCAACGGCTACACCTTC. It encodes CASSRNFQGRSNGYTF.

J is TRBJ2-3 and V is TRBV7-6; D remains ambiguous. Germline CDR1 reads SGHVS; CDR2 reads FNYEAQ. The CDR3 covers 13 residues. The germline V and J ends were trimmed by 2 bases and 5 bases, with 8 bases remaining between them. The CDR3 loop reads CASSLSAVDTQYF. The DNA for the CDR3 is TGTGCCAGCAGCTTATCGGCGGTAGATACGCAGTATTTT. The whole variable domain, filled in from reference TRBV7-6 and TRBJ2-3, reads GAGVSQSPRYKVTKRGQDVALRCDPISGHVSLYWYRQALGQGPEFLTYFNYEAQQDKSGLPNDRFSAERPEGSISTLTIQRTEQRDSAMYRCASSLSAVDTQYFGPGTRLTVL.

This clonotype was found many times. The chain recombines TRBV12-3 or TRBV12-4 with TRBJ2-7, with 7 nucleotides matching TRBD1. V lost 5 bases, J lost 0 bases, and 7 bases stayed unmatched. The CDR3 has 15 residues. CDR3: CASSHRGPSSYEQYF. The CDR3 region has the DNA TGTGCCAGCAGTCACAGGGGCCCGAGCTCCTACGAGCAGTACTTC.

The chain carries TRBV12-3 or TRBV12-4 and TRBJ1-2; no reliable D call. V was shortened by 7 bases and J by 2 bases, with 11 bases between the two germline ends. This CDR3 has 13 residues. In nucleotides, the CDR3 is TGTGCCAGCAACCAAACGGTGAACTATGGCTACACCTTC. Translated: CASNQTVNYGYTF.

This clonotype was observed at least ten times. Written as DNA, the CDR3 is TGTGCCAGCAGTTACGCGGGGGCAGGACAGCCCCAGCATTTT. This gives the protein CASSYAGAGQPQHF. The J gene is TRBJ1-5, the V gene TRBV6-2 or TRBV6-3, with D perhaps matching TRBD1 (6 bases). Trimming took off 2 bases at V and 7 bases at J, with 12 bases between the two ends. The germline V gene encodes CDR1 MNHEY and CDR2 SVGEGT. CDR3 length equals 14 residues.

In nucleotides, the CDR3 is TGTGCCAGCAGCTCGCCCCCGGGGGTTACAGGGAAGGATTATGGCTACACCTTC. Amino acid sequence: CASSSPPGVTGKDYGYTF. The chain joins TRBV7-6 to TRBJ1-2; perhaps TRBD1 as D (6 bases). The CDR3 sequence is 18 residues long. From germline, CDR1 is SGHVS and CDR2 FNYEAQ. The V gene lost 4 bases and the J gene lost 5 bases, with 26 bases spanning the gap.

This chain joins TRBV6-2 or TRBV6-3 and TRBJ1-5; no clear D gene. V was pared by 7 bases and J by 11 bases, with 18 bases between. Germline loops: CDR1 MNHEY, CDR2 SVGEGT. The CDR3 extends over 13 amino acids. As DNA, the CDR3 is TGTGCCAGCACCGACGGGCGGGAGTGGGCCCAGCATTTT. As protein: CASTDGREWAQHF.